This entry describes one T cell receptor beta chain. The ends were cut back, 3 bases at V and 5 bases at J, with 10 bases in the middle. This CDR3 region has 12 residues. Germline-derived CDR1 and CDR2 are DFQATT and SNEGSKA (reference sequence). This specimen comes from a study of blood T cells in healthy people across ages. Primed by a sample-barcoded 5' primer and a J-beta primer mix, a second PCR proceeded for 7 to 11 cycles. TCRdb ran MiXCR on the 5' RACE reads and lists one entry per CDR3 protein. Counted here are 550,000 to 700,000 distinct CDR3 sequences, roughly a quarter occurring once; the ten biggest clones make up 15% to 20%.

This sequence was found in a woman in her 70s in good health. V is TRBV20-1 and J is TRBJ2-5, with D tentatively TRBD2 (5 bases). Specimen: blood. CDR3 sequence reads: CSASLGEETQYF. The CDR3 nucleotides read TGCAGTGCTAGTCTGGGAGAGGAGACCCAGTACTTC.